The clone carrying this TCR beta chain has a handful of counts. The antigen is not known. Germline V CDR1 and CDR2: WNHNN, SYGVQD (reference sequence). V lost 5 bases to trimming and J lost 13 bases; unmatched junction nucleotides: 8. The CDR3 is 13 amino acids. This sample is drawn from a study of monozygotic twins with cystic fibrosis. Study background: Approximately 2.8 micrograms of fragmented DNA underwent approximately 15 PCR cycles for library preparation.

Sequencing used immunoSEQ multiplex PCR; TCRdb keeps in-frame clones, though not all of them. The sample has 13,000 or so clones, 85% to 90% seen once. Regarding the study as a whole: Nucleotide-identical clonotype sharing was significantly higher within monozygotic CF twin pairs than between unrelated CF individuals.

V is TRBV10-1 and J is TRBJ2-3, with 11 bases identical to TRBD2. This receptor was taken from a boy younger than 18 with cystic fibrosis. The specimen sequenced was blood. CDR3 nucleotide sequence: TGCGCCAGCAGTCCTAACCTAGCGGGGGGAGAGTATTTT. It encodes CASSPNLAGGEYF.